Listed below are T cell receptor beta chains from one sample, sequenced in a study of T cell repertoires in ileal Crohn's disease. Clones were sequenced by immunoSEQ multiplex PCR, and TCRdb holds only the in-frame ones, with some missing. This sample has 10,000 to 14,000 clones, with over 60% found just once. Sequencing was carried out using ileal tissue. The receptors stem from an adult with Crohn's disease. The CDR3 runs from the conserved cysteine through the conserved F or W. A D gene is named only where the DNA matches it firmly.

CDR3aa: CASSRGGWETQYF; d_gene: TRBD1; v_gene: TRBV27; j_gene: TRBJ2-5
CDR3aa: CATSRTDRGVRGYTF; d_gene: TRBD1; v_gene: TRBV15; j_gene: TRBJ1-2
CDR3aa: CASSYSSGLNTEAFF; d_gene: -; v_gene: TRBV6-5; j_gene: TRBJ1-1
CDR3aa: CASSEASNSLTDTQYF; d_gene: -; v_gene: TRBV6-1; j_gene: TRBJ2-3
CDR3aa: CASSPGGDSRYGYTF; d_gene: -; v_gene: TRBV5-4; j_gene: TRBJ1-2
CDR3aa: CATNPTGGTDTQYF; d_gene: TRBD2; v_gene: TRBV19; j_gene: TRBJ2-3
CDR3aa: CASSALNEKLFF; d_gene: -; v_gene: TRBV2; j_gene: TRBJ1-4
CDR3aa: CSVEVGEGTEAFF; d_gene: -; v_gene: TRBV29-1; j_gene: TRBJ1-1
CDR3aa: CASSQQQGYGEQYF; d_gene: -; v_gene: TRBV4-1; j_gene: TRBJ2-7
CDR3aa: CASSRTGGPEAFF; d_gene: TRBD1; v_gene: TRBV4-3; j_gene: TRBJ1-1
CDR3aa: CASSLVRQATNEKLFF; d_gene: -; v_gene: TRBV5-1; j_gene: TRBJ1-4
CDR3aa: CASITYTGELFF; d_gene: -; v_gene: TRBV27; j_gene: TRBJ2-2
CDR3aa: CASSDGGQGDYGYTF; d_gene: TRBD1; v_gene: TRBV19; j_gene: TRBJ1-2
CDR3aa: CASSSPGHNHNEQFF; d_gene: -; v_gene: TRBV7-9; j_gene: TRBJ2-1
CDR3aa: CASTPTRSYNEQFF; d_gene: -; v_gene: TRBV28; j_gene: TRBJ2-1
CDR3aa: CASSQVGGGYNEQFF; d_gene: TRBD2; v_gene: TRBV4-3; j_gene: TRBJ2-1
CDR3aa: CSAGSYGYTF; d_gene: -; v_gene: TRBV20-1; j_gene: TRBJ1-2
CDR3aa: CAISGRGSPTGELFF; d_gene: -; v_gene: TRBV10-3; j_gene: TRBJ2-2
CDR3aa: CASSESAGGPYEQYF; d_gene: TRBD2; v_gene: TRBV6-1; j_gene: TRBJ2-7
CDR3aa: CASSLTGEQFF; d_gene: -; v_gene: TRBV5-1; j_gene: TRBJ2-1
CDR3aa: CASTSPISGGRTDTQYF; d_gene: TRBD2; v_gene: TRBV5-6; j_gene: TRBJ2-3
CDR3aa: CASSIGRGSTDTQYF; d_gene: -; v_gene: TRBV19; j_gene: TRBJ2-3
CDR3aa: CASSPSGGVTEAFF; d_gene: TRBD1; v_gene: TRBV18; j_gene: TRBJ1-1
CDR3aa: CASSVSVNTEAFF; d_gene: -; v_gene: TRBV6-4; j_gene: TRBJ1-1
CDR3aa: CATSRGDRDYEQYF; d_gene: TRBD1; v_gene: TRBV15; j_gene: TRBJ2-7
CDR3aa: CASSLRDRAHNEQFF; d_gene: TRBD1; v_gene: TRBV7-8; j_gene: TRBJ2-1
CDR3aa: CASSFKGAGSPLHF; d_gene: TRBD1; v_gene: TRBV27; j_gene: TRBJ1-6
CDR3aa: CASPFPGDRSANGYTF; d_gene: -; v_gene: TRBV23-1; j_gene: TRBJ1-2
CDR3aa: CASSSSVGGDDEQYF; d_gene: TRBD2; v_gene: TRBV7-6; j_gene: TRBJ2-7
CDR3aa: CASVSPDRGSYEQYF; d_gene: -; v_gene: TRBV12-5; j_gene: TRBJ2-7
CDR3aa: CASSQLAKNIQYF; d_gene: -; v_gene: TRBV7-2; j_gene: TRBJ2-4
CDR3aa: CASSLDRDRGFGETQYF; d_gene: TRBD1; v_gene: TRBV7-3; j_gene: TRBJ2-5
CDR3aa: CASSQLGTEAFF; d_gene: -; v_gene: TRBV19; j_gene: TRBJ1-1
CDR3aa: CASSIGTSGARETQYF; d_gene: TRBD2; v_gene: TRBV9; j_gene: TRBJ2-5
CDR3aa: CARTGASYEQYF; d_gene: -; v_gene: TRBV21-1; j_gene: TRBJ2-7
CDR3aa: CASSLPGQGPGTEAFF; d_gene: TRBD1; v_gene: TRBV28; j_gene: TRBJ1-1
CDR3aa: CASSTSLGRDRALYGYTF; d_gene: TRBD1; v_gene: TRBV19; j_gene: TRBJ1-2
CDR3aa: CASSPRTSKADTQYF; d_gene: TRBD2; v_gene: TRBV5-1; j_gene: TRBJ2-3
CDR3aa: CASRSRTGGYNEQFF; d_gene: TRBD1; v_gene: TRBV18; j_gene: TRBJ2-1
CDR3aa: CASSPPRGTGGITEAFF; d_gene: TRBD1; v_gene: TRBV7-2; j_gene: TRBJ1-1
CDR3aa: CASSLGGQTFNEKGLFF; d_gene: TRBD1; v_gene: TRBV13; j_gene: TRBJ1-4
CDR3aa: CASSWRGARDTQYF; d_gene: TRBD2; v_gene: TRBV4-3; j_gene: TRBJ2-3
CDR3aa: CASSLGGLHEQFF; d_gene: -; v_gene: TRBV5-6; j_gene: TRBJ2-1
CDR3aa: CASSLRQGGSVRGYTF; d_gene: TRBD1; v_gene: TRBV7-9; j_gene: TRBJ1-2
CDR3aa: CASSQPGQGTSYEQYF; d_gene: TRBD1; v_gene: TRBV2; j_gene: -
CDR3aa: CASTSGGAYGELFF; d_gene: TRBD2; v_gene: TRBV2; j_gene: TRBJ2-2
CDR3aa: CASSKNTKETQYF; d_gene: -; v_gene: TRBV2; j_gene: TRBJ2-5
CDR3aa: CASSLPGQGPLFNYGYTF; d_gene: -; v_gene: TRBV21-1; j_gene: TRBJ1-2
CDR3aa: CASSENGGVYNEQFF; d_gene: TRBD2; v_gene: TRBV6-1; j_gene: TRBJ2-1
CDR3aa: CASFRTESYEQYF; d_gene: -; v_gene: TRBV6-1; j_gene: TRBJ2-7
CDR3aa: CASSLQQGAWGYTF; d_gene: TRBD1; v_gene: TRBV5-1; j_gene: TRBJ1-2
CDR3aa: CASSDWTGTGYTF; d_gene: TRBD1; v_gene: TRBV25-1; j_gene: TRBJ1-2
CDR3aa: CASSPMAGAFNEQFF; d_gene: -; v_gene: TRBV4-3; j_gene: TRBJ2-1
CDR3aa: CASSPPGQIVRIITEAFF; d_gene: TRBD1; v_gene: TRBV5-4; j_gene: TRBJ1-1
CDR3aa: CASTGTGGGTGELFF; d_gene: TRBD2; v_gene: TRBV2; j_gene: TRBJ2-2